The T cell receptor beta chain under discussion was sequenced for a study of blood T cells in healthy people across ages (dated by TCRdb to the mid-2010s). Background for the entire study: In model experiments, template switching captured roughly one uniquely barcoded TCR beta cDNA molecule for every two T cells. To track age-related changes in TCR beta repertoire diversity, the study relied on deep sequencing normalized with unique cDNA molecular identifiers. Four age groups were formed from the donors: young (average about 15 years), middle-aged (approximately 40), aged (62) and long-lived (around 80). Donors of different ages were randomly distributed across sequencing lanes to avoid experimental bias. Using the same blood draw, the study looked at two additional independent replicas of 1 million unique cDNA reads for two donors, one aged 18 to 29 and the other aged 80 or older.

Systemically healthy Caucasian individuals from Russia, 39 in total and aged about 6 to 95 years, were included as donors. Each donor gave 8 to 10 milliliters of peripheral blood, drawn into EDTA-treated Vacutainer tubes. Ficoll-Paque density-gradient centrifugation was used to isolate PBMCs, with at least 7 million per sample. Total RNA was extracted from PBMCs with Trizol reagent, with at least 6 micrograms obtained per sample. For every donor, flow cytometry on a PBMC aliquot measured the percentage of naive CD45RAhigh/CD27high T cells. Overall results and qualifications from the work: Total diversity estimates from one million sequenced T cells were considered lower bounds and underestimates. The long-lived group showed more naive CD4+ T cells, fewer expanded clones and increased TCR diversity than the aged group, suggesting age selection. Because donor CMV infection status was unknown, age-related changes in expanded clonotypes were potentially confounded. A strong correlation was found between observed TCR beta diversity and the percentage of naive T cells measured by flow cytometry. Because profiling used bulk unsorted PBMCs, naive and antigen-experienced compartments could not be compared conclusively. Observed TCR beta diversity per million T cells fell roughly linearly with age, and a significant reduction was already apparent by age around 40.

With respect to this clonotype: What antigen it recognizes has not been identified. At one boundary the junction diverges from the germline segment, which might be a read error.

The CDR3 sequence holds 13 residues, the cysteine and phenylalanine included. Only the CDR3 part of the read is kept: 39 bases, read in frame from the first base. The germline V gene supplies CDR1 SQVTM and CDR2 ANQGSEA. Library generation was performed with 5' RACE. Instrument used: Illumina HiSeq 2500. The second PCR ran for about 7 to 11 cycles and used a J-beta primer mix along with a sample-barcoded 5' primer. A template-switch 5' adaptor carrying 12 random nucleotides introduced a unique molecular identifier onto each TCR beta cDNA molecule. Each sample yielded at least 3 million CDR3-containing paired-end reads. All of the RNA was converted into first-strand cDNA using the Mint cDNA synthesis kit, with a TRBC-specific oligonucleotide serving as the primer. Following uracil-DNA glycosylase treatment, all cDNA underwent a first 18-cycle PCR with the universal primers M1SS and BC2_uni_R. The source study handled its data this way. Normalization of each sample was performed by random selection of 1 million high-quality reads, each carrying a distinct molecular identifier. Instead of being binned into consensus sequences, reads that shared molecular identifiers were thrown out. MiTCR, run with a Q25 quality threshold and the strictest error-elimination algorithm, handled CDR3 identification, clonotype clustering and error correction. A nonparametric unseen species model with Euler transformation was used to estimate a lower bound on total TCR beta diversity. Clones were called with MiXCR by TCRdb after fastp trimmed the public reads at Q25, and only in-frame beta chains were retained. CDR3 protein duplicates are merged, each entry listing the most common genes and DNA. The V and J calls here are based on TCRdb, not the publication. The sample has some 1.5 million distinct CDR3 sequences on record, roughly 30% of them singletons. The ten largest clones take up 6.5% to 8.5% of the sample.

The rearranged chain carries TRBV29-1 and TRBJ1-2; matching of 5 bases hints at TRBD1 as the D gene. The receptor comes from a woman aged 25 to 45 in good health. The sequencing input was blood. The CDR3 corresponds to CSVEKLDNSGYTF. The DNA sequence follows: TGCAGCGTTGAAAAATTGGACAACTCTGGCTACACCTTC.